The rows below give T cell receptor beta chains drawn from one sample of a study of identical twins. TCRdb called the 5' RACE reads again in MiXCR, with one record for every CDR3 protein. The data hold just under 550,000 distinct CDR3 sequences, with about 15% observed a single time. These data are also associated with another study on yellow fever vaccine responses in identical twins.

Sequencing was carried out using CD4+ T cells sorted from blood. The receptors come from a woman between 18 and 30 years old in good health. CDR3s leave out the opening cysteine and the closing phenylalanine or tryptophan.

v_gene: TRBV11-1; j_gene: TRBJ2-5; CDR3aa: ASSHRGGLAGGPKETQY
v_gene: TRBV12-3/TRBV12-4; j_gene: TRBJ2-2; CDR3aa: ASSLRQGAYGELF
v_gene: TRBV5-1; j_gene: TRBJ2-7; CDR3aa: ASSPDRTYEQY
v_gene: TRBV20-1; j_gene: TRBJ1-2; CDR3aa: SARYYGVNYGYT
v_gene: TRBV20-1; j_gene: TRBJ2-5; CDR3aa: SARVRGRETQY
v_gene: TRBV20-1; j_gene: TRBJ2-7; CDR3aa: SARDWGTGVGEQY
v_gene: TRBV27; j_gene: TRBJ1-1; CDR3aa: ASAREGGNTEAF
v_gene: TRBV29-1; j_gene: TRBJ2-1; CDR3aa: SGAGTDHYNEQF
v_gene: TRBV12-3/TRBV12-4; j_gene: TRBJ2-7; CDR3aa: ASSLGALAGVRYEQY
v_gene: TRBV4-1; j_gene: TRBJ2-2; CDR3aa: ASSQDPGQANTGGLF
v_gene: TRBV20-1; j_gene: TRBJ2-5; CDR3aa: SAPRGSEETQY
v_gene: TRBV28; j_gene: TRBJ2-1; CDR3aa: ALRGGAPSNNEQF
v_gene: TRBV7-9; j_gene: TRBJ2-2; CDR3aa: ASSLGQLTGELF
v_gene: TRBV5-1; j_gene: TRBJ2-1; CDR3aa: ASSLPTGVAYNEQF
v_gene: TRBV5-4; j_gene: TRBJ2-2; CDR3aa: ASSPPGGPNTGELF
v_gene: TRBV12-3/TRBV12-4; j_gene: TRBJ2-4; CDR3aa: ASTTTGKESKNIQY
v_gene: TRBV28; j_gene: TRBJ1-4; CDR3aa: ASRGHINEKLF
v_gene: TRBV12-3/TRBV12-4; j_gene: TRBJ2-2; CDR3aa: ASNGGKREVWLTGELF
v_gene: TRBV20-1; j_gene: TRBJ2-5; CDR3aa: SAPLGGRETQY
v_gene: TRBV12-3/TRBV12-4; j_gene: TRBJ2-1; CDR3aa: ASSLGGGLSYNEQF
v_gene: TRBV14; j_gene: TRBJ1-1; CDR3aa: ASSQVPPRAGGEAF
v_gene: TRBV5-1; j_gene: TRBJ2-7; CDR3aa: ASSPWGGASYEQY
v_gene: TRBV29-1; j_gene: TRBJ2-1; CDR3aa: SVEALPSGTGQF
v_gene: TRBV5-1; j_gene: TRBJ2-3; CDR3aa: ASSGDRGQIPTDTQY
v_gene: TRBV7-9; j_gene: TRBJ2-1; CDR3aa: ASSQAPSNEQF
v_gene: TRBV27; j_gene: TRBJ2-1; CDR3aa: ASSHTELAYEQF
v_gene: TRBV5-1; j_gene: TRBJ2-6; CDR3aa: ASSLQGTGANVLT
v_gene: TRBV24-1; j_gene: TRBJ2-6; CDR3aa: ATRDSGANVLT
v_gene: TRBV7-9; j_gene: TRBJ2-7; CDR3aa: ASSSNDRYEQY
v_gene: TRBV28; j_gene: TRBJ1-5; CDR3aa: ASSLSLAVGQPQH
v_gene: TRBV5-1; j_gene: TRBJ1-5; CDR3aa: ASSPRPGADQPQH
v_gene: TRBV25-1; j_gene: TRBJ1-3; CDR3aa: ASNGDRISGNTIY
v_gene: TRBV15; j_gene: TRBJ2-1; CDR3aa: ATSRLLGAAGNEQF
v_gene: TRBV20-1; j_gene: TRBJ2-7; CDR3aa: SAREVASYEQY
v_gene: TRBV2; j_gene: TRBJ2-3; CDR3aa: ASSEAGSGRSDTQY
v_gene: TRBV20-1; j_gene: TRBJ2-5; CDR3aa: SARVSDGETQY
v_gene: TRBV10-3; j_gene: TRBJ2-1; CDR3aa: AITGGPNEQF